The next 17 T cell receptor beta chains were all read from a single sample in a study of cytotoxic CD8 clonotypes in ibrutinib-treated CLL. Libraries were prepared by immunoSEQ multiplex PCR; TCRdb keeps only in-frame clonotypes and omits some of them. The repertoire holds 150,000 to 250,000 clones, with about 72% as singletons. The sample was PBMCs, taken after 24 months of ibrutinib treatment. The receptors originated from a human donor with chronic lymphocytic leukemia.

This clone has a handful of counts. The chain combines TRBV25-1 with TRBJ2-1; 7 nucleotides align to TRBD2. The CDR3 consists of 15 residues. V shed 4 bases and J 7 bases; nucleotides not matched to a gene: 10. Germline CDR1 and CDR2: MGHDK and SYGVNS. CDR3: CASSVLAGEGNEQFF. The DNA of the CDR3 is TGTGCCAGCAGTGTTTTAGCGGGTGAAGGTAATGAGCAGTTCTTC.

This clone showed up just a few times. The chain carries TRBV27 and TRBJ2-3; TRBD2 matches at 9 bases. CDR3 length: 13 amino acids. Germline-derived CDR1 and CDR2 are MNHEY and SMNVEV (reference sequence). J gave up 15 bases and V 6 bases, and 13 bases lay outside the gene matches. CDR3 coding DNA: TGTGCCAGCAGCGAAGGGGCCGGGACTAGCAGATATTTT. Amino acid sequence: CASSEGAGTSRYF.

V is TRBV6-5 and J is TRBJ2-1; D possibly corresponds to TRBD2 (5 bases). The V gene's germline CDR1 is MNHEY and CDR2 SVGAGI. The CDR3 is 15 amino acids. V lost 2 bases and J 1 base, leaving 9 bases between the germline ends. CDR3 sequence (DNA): TGTGCCAGCAGTTACGAAAGACTATCCTACAATGAGCAGTTCTTC. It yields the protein CASSYERLSYNEQFF.

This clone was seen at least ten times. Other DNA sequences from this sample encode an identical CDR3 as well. The CDR3 region is CASSQEYGPYEQYF. The DNA of the CDR3 is TGTGCCAGCAGCCAAGAATATGGACCTTACGAGCAGTACTTC. J is TRBJ2-7 and V is TRBV5-5; D gene ambiguous. CDR1 is SGHKS, CDR2 YYEKEE, per germline (reference sequence). The CDR3 covers 14 residues. V was shortened by 4 bases and J by 4 bases, with 15 bases between the two germline ends. Full variable domain (missing parts from reference TRBV5-5 and TRBJ2-7): DAGVTQSPTHLIKTRGQQVTLRCSPISGHKSVSWYQQVLGQGPQFIFQYYEKEERGRGNFPDRFSARQFPNYSSELNVNALLLGDSALYLCASSQEYGPYEQYFGPGTRLTVT.

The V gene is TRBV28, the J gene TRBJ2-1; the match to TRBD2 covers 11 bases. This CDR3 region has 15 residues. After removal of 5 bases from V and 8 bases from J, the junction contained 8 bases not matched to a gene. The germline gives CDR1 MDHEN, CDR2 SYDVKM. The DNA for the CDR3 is TGTGCCAGCAGTCTGACTAGCGGGATCAGATATGAGCAGTTCTTC. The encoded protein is CASSLTSGIRYEQFF.

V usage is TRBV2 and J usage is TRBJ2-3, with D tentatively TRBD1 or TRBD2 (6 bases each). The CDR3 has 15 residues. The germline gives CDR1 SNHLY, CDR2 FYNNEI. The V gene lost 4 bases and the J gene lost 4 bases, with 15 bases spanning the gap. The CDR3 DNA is TGTGCCAGCAGTGTAGGGGGGAGCCCGGCAGATACGCAGTATTTT. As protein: CASSVGGSPADTQYF.

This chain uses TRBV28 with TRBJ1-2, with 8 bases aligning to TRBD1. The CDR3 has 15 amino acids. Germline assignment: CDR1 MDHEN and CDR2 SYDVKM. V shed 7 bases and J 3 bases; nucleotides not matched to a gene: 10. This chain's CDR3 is CASNSAGGAYYGYTF. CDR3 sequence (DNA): TGTGCCAGCAATTCCGCAGGGGGCGCGTACTATGGCTACACCTTC.

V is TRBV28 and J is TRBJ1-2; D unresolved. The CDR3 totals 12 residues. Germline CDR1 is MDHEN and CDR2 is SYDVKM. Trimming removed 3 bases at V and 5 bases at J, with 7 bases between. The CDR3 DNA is TGTGCCAGCAGTTTCAGTATTTATGGCTACACCTTC. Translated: CASSFSIYGYTF.

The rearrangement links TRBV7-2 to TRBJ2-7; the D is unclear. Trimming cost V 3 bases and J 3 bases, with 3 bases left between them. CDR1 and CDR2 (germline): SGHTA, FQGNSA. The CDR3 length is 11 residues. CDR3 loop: CASSFYYEQYF. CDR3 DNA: TGTGCCAGCAGCTTCTACTACGAGCAGTACTTC.

CDR3 in amino acids: CASSPFPGLHEQYF. CDR3 DNA: TGTGCCAGCAGCCCCTTCCCGGGACTACACGAGCAGTACTTC. V and J are TRBV14 and TRBJ2-7; 7 positions match TRBD2. CDR1 is SGHDN and CDR2 is FVKESK in the germline V gene. Unmatched junction bases numbered 8, after V lost 4 bases and J lost 5 bases. This CDR3 comprises 14 residues.

DNA of the CDR3: TGCGCCAGCAGCAGAAGGGGACAGGACTACGAGCAGTACTTC. Its protein is CASSRRGQDYEQYF. The chain has TRBV5-1 and TRBJ2-7; 8 bases fit TRBD1. From germline, CDR1 is SGHRS and CDR2 YFSETQ. This CDR3 has 14 residues. The V and J ends lost 4 bases and 3 bases, in that order; junction bases with no gene match: 6.

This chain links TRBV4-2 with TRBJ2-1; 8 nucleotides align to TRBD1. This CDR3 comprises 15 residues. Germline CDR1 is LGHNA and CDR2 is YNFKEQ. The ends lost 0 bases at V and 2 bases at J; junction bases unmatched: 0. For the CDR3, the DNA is TGTGCCAGCAGCCAAGACAGGGGGCCCTACAATGAGCAGTTCTTC. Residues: CASSQDRGPYNEQFF.

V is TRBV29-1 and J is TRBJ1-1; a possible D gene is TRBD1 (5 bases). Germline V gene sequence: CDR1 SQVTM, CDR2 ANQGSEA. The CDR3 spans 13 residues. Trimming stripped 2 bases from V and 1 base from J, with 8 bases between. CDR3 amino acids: CSVERQGNTEAFF. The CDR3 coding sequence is TGCAGCGTTGAACGCCAGGGGAACACTGAAGCTTTCTTT.

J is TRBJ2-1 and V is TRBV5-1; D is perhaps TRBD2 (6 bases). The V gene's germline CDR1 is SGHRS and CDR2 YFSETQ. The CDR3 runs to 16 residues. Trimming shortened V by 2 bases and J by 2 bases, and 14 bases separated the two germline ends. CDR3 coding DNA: TGCGCCAGCAGCTTAAGCTTTGGCGGGACCTACAATGAGCAGTTCTTC. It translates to CASSLSFGGTYNEQFF.

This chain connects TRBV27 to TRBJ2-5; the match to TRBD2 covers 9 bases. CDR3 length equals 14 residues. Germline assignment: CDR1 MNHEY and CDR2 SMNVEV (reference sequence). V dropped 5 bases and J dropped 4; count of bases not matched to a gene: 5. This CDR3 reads CASSSIAGAETQYF. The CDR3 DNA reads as TGTGCCAGCAGTAGTATAGCGGGAGCAGAGACCCAGTACTTC.

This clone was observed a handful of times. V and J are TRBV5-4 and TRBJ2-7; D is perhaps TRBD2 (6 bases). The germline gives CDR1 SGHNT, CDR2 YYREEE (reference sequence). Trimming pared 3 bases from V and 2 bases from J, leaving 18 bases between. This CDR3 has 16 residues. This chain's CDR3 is CASSWGGSGVPYEQYF. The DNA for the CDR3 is TGTGCCAGCAGCTGGGGAGGTAGTGGAGTTCCCTACGAGCAGTACTTC.

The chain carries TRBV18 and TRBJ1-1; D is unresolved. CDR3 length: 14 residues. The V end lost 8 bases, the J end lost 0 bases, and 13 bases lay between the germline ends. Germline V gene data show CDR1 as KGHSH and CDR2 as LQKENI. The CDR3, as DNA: TGTGCCAGCCTCGGGCCCCTTTTGAACACTGAAGCTTTCTTT. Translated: CASLGPLLNTEAFF.